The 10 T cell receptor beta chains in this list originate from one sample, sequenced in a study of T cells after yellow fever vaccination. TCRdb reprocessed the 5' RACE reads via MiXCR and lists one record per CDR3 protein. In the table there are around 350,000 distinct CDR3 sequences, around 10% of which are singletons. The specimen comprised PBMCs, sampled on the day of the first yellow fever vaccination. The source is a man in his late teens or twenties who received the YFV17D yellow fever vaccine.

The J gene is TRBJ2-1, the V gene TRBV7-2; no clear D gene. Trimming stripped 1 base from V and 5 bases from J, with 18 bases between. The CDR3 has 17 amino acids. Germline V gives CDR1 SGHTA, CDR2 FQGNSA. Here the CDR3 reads CASSLGPAGRRNNEQFF. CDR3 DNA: TGTGCCAGCAGCTTAGGCCCCGCTGGTCGCCGGAACAATGAGCAGTTCTTC.

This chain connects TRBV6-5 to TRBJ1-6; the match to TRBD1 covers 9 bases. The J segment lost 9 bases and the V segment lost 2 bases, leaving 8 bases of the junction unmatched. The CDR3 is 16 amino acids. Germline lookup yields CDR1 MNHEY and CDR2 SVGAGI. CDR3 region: CASSYNTQGAFSPLHF. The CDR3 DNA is TGTGCCAGCAGTTACAATACACAGGGGGCTTTTTCACCCCTCCACTTT.

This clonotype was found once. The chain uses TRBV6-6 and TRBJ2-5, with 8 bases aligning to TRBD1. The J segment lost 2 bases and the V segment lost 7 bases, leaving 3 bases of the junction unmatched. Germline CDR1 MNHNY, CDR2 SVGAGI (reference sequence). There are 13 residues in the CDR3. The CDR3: CASMGQDQETQYF. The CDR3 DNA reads TGTGCCAGCATGGGACAGGATCAAGAGACCCAGTACTTC.

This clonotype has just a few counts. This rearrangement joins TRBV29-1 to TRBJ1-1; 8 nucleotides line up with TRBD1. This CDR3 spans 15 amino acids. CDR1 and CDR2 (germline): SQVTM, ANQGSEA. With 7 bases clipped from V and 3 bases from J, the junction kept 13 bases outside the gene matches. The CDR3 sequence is CSAVPGQVRDTEAFF. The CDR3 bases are TGCAGCGCTGTCCCGGGACAGGTTCGGGACACTGAAGCTTTCTTT.

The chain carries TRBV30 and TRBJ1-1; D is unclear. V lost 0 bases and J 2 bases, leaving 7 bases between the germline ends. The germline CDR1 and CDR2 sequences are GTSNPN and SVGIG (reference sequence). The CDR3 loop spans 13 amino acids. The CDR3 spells CAWSVHTNTEAFF. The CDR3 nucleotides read TGTGCCTGGAGTGTACATACTAACACTGAAGCTTTCTTT.

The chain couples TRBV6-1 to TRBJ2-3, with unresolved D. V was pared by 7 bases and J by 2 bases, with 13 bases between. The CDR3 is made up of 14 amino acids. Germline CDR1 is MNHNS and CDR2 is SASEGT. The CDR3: CASIITRITDTQYF. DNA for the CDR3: TGTGCCAGCATAATTACACGAATCACAGATACGCAGTATTTT.

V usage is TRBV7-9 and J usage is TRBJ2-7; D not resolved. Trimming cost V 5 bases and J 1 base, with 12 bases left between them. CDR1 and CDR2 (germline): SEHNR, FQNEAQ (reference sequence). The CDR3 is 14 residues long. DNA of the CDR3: TGTGCCAGCAGCGCCCAGGAGCTGTCCTACGAGCAGTACGTC. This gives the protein CASSAQELSYEQYV.

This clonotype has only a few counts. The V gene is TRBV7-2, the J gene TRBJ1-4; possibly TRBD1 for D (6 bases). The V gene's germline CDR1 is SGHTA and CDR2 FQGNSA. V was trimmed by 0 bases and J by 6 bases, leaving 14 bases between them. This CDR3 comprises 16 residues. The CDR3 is CASSLARGARDEKLFF. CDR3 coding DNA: TGTGCCAGCAGCTTAGCCCGGGGGGCGAGGGATGAAAAACTGTTTTTT.

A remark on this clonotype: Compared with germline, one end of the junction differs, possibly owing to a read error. CDR3: CASSPGQNNEKLFF. The CDR3 coding sequence is TGTGCTAGCAGCCCGGGACAGAATAATGAAAAACTGTTTTTT. This sequence joins TRBV7-7 and TRBJ1-4, with 7 bases fitting TRBD1. Germline-derived CDR1 and CDR2 are SSHAT and FNYEAQ (reference sequence). The CDR3 loop spans 14 amino acids.

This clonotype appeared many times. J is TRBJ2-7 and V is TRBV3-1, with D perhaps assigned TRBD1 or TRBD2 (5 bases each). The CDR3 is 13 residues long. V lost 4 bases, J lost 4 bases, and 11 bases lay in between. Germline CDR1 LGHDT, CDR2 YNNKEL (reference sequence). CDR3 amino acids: CASSPGRGYEQYF. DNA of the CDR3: TGTGCCAGCAGCCCGGGACGGGGTTACGAGCAGTACTTC.